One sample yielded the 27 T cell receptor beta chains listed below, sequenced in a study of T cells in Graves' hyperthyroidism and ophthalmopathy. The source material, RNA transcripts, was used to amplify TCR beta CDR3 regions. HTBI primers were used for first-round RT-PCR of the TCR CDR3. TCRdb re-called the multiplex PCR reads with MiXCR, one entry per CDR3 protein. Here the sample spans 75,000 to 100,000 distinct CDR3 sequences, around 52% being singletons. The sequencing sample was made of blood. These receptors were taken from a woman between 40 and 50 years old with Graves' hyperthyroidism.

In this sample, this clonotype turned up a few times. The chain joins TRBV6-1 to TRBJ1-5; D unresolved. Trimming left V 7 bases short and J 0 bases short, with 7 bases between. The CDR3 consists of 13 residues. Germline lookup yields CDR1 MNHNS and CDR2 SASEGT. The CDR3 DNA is TGTGCCAGCACGGAAGTTAGCAATCAGCCCCAGCATTTT. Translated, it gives CASTEVSNQPQHF.

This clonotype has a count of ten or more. The chain's CDR3 is CSVGVTRADEQYF. DNA of the CDR3: TGCAGCGTTGGGGTGACTAGAGCGGACGAGCAGTACTTC. This sequence joins TRBV29-1 and TRBJ2-7, with D perhaps TRBD2 (6 bases). V was cut by 4 bases and J by 5 bases, with 15 bases left in between. This CDR3 spans 13 amino acids. Per germline, CDR1 SQVTM and CDR2 ANQGSEA.

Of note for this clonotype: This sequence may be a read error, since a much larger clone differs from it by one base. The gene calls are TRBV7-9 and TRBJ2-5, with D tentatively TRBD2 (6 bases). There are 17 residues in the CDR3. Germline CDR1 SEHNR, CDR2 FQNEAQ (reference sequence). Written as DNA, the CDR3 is TGCGTCAGCAGCCAAGATGCTAGCGAGCGTTACCAAGAGACCCAGTACTTC. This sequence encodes CVSSQDASERYQETQYF.

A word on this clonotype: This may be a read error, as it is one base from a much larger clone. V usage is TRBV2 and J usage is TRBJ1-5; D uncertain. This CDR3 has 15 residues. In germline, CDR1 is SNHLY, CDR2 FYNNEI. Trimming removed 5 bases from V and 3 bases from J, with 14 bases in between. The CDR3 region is CASSRFDTPNQPQHF. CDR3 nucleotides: TGTGCCAGCAGTCGTTTTGATACTCCCAATCAGCCCCAGCATTTT.

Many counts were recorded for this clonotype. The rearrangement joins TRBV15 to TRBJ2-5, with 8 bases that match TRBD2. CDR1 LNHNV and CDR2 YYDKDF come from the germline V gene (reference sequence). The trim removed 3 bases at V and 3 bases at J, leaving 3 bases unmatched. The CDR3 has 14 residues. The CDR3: CATSRVLAEETQYF. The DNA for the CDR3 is TGTGCCACCAGCAGGGTACTAGCGGAAGAGACCCAGTACTTC.

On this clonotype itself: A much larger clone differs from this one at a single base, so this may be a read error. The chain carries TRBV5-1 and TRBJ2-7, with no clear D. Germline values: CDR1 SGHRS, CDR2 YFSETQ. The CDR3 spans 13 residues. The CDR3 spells CASSQDDPYERYF. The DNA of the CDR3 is TGCGCCAGCAGCCAAGATGACCCCTACGAGCGGTACTTC. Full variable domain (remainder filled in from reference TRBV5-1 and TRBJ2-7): KAGVTQTPRYLIKTRGQQVTLSCSPISGHRSVSWYQQTPGQGLQFLFEYFSETQRNKGNFPGRFSGRQFSNSRSEMNVSTLELGDSALYLCASSQDDPYERYFGPGTRLTVT.

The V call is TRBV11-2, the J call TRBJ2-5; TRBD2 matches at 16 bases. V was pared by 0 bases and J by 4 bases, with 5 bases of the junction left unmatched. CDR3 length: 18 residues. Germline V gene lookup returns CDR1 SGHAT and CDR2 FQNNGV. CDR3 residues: CASSLEGLAGGRVETQYF. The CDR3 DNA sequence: TGTGCCAGCAGCTTAGAGGGACTAGCGGGAGGGCGGGTAGAGACCCAGTACTTC.

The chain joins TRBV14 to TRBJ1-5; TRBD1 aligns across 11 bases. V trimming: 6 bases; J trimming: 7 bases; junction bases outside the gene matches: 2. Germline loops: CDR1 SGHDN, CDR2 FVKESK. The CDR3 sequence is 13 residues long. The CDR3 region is CASRDRGLQPQHF. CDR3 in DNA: TGTGCCAGCAGGGACAGGGGGCTACAGCCCCAGCATTTT.

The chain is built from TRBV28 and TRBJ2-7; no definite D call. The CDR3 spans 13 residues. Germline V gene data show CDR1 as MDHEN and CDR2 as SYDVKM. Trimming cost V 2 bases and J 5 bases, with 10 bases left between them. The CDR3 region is CASSLGFRNEQYF. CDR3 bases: TGTGCCAGCAGTTTAGGGTTTCGTAACGAGCAGTACTTC.

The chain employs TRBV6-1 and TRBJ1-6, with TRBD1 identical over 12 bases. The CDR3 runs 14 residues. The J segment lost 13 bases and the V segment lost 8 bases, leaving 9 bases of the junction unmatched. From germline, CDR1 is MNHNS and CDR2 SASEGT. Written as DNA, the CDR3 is TGTGCCAGCTCCGGGACAGGGGGCGGTCAGCCCCTCCACTTT. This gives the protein CASSGTGGGQPLHF.

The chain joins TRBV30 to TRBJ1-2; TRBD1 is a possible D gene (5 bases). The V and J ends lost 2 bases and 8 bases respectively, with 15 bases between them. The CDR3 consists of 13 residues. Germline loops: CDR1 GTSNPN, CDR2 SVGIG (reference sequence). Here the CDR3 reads CAWSWDVEGGYTF. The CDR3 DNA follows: TGTGCCTGGAGTTGGGACGTTGAGGGCGGCTACACCTTC.

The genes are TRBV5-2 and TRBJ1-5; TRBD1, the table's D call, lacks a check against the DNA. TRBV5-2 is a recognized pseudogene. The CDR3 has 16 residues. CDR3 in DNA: TGTGCCAGCAAGGACAGGGGGCTTCATAGCAATCAGCCCCAGCATTTT. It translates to CASKDRGLHSNQPQHF.

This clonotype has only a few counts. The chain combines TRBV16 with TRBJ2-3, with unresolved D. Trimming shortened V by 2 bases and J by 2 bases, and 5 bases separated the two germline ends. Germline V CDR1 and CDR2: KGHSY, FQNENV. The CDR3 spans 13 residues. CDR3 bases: TGTGCCAGCAGCCAACCGTACACAGATACGCAGTATTTT. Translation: CASSQPYTDTQYF.

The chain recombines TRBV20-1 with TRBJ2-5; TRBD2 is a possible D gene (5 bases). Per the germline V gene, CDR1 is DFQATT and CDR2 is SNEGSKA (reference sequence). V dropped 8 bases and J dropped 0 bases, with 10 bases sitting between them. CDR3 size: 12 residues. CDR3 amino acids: CSHRGNQETQYF. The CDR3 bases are TGCAGTCATAGAGGGAACCAAGAGACCCAGTACTTC.

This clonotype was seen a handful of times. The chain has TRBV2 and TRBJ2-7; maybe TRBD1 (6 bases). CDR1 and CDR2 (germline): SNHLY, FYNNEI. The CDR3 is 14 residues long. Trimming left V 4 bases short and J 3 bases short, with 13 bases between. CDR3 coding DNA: TGTGCCAGCAGTGTCGGCAGGGGATACTACGAGCAGTACTTC. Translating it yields CASSVGRGYYEQYF.

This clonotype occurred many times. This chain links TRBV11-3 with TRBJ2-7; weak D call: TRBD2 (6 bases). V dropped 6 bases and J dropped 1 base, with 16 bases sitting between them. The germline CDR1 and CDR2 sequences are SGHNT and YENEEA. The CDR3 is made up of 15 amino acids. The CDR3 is CASSLRSGGSYEQYF. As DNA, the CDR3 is TGTGCCAGCAGTCTAAGGTCCGGGGGTTCCTACGAGCAGTACTTC.

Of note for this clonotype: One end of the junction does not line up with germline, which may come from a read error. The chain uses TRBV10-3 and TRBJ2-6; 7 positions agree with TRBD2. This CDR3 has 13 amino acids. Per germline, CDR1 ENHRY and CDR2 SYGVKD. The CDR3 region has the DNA TGTGCCAGCAGTTACGGGGGGACGGGGACTGAAGCTTTC. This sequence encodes CASSYGGTGTEAF.

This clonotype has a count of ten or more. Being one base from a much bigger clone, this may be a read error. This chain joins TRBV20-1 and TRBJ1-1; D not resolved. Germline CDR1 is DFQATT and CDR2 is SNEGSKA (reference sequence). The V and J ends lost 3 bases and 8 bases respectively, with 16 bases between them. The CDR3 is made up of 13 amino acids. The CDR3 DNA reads TGCAGTGCTAGGGGAGCGCGGTTGAGGGAAGCTTTCTTT. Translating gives CSARGARLREAFF.

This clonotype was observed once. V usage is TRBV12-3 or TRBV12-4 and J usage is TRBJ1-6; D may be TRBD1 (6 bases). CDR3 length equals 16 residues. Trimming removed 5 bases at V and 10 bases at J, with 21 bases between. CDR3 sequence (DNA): TGTGCCAGCAGTCCCTGGGGGCAGGTCTTAGGATCACCCCTCCACTTT. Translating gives CASSPWGQVLGSPLHF.

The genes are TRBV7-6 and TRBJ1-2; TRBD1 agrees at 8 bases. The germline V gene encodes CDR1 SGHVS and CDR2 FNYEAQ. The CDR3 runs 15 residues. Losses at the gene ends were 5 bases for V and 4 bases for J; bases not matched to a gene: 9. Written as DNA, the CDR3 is TGTGCCAGCAGCGCCCAGACCGGGACAGGCTATGGCTACACCTTC. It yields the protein CASSAQTGTGYGYTF. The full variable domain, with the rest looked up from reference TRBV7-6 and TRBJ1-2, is GAGVSQSPRYKVTKRGQDVALRCDPISGHVSLYWYRQALGQGPEFLTYFNYEAQQDKSGLPNDRFSAERPEGSISTLTIQRTEQRDSAMYRCASSAQTGTGYGYTFGSGTRLTVV.

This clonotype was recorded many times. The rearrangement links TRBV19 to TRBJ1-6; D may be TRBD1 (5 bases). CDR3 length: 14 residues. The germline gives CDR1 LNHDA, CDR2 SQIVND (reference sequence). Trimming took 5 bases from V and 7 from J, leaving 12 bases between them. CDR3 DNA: TGTGCCAGTAGTGGAACGGGGACGAATTCACCCCTCCACTTT. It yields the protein CASSGTGTNSPLHF.

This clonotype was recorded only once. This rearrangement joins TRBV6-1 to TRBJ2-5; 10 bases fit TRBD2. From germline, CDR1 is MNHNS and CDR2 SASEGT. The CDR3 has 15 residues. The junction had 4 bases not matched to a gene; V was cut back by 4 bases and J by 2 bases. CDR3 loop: CASSVSGGVQETQYF. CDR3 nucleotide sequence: TGTGCCAGCAGTGTGAGCGGGGGGGTACAAGAGACCCAGTACTTC.

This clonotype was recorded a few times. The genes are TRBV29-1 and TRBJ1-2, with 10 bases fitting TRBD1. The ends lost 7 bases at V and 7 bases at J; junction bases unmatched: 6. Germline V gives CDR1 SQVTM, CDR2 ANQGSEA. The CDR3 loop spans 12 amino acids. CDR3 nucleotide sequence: TGCAGCGGGGGACAGGGGCCATTTGGCTACACCTTC. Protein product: CSGGQGPFGYTF.

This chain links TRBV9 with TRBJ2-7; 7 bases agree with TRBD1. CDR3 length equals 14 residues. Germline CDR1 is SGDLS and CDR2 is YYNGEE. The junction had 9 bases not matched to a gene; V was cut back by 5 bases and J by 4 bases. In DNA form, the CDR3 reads TGTGCCAGCAGGTTTGGCAGGGGGTTTTACGAGCAGTACTTC. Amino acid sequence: CASRFGRGFYEQYF.

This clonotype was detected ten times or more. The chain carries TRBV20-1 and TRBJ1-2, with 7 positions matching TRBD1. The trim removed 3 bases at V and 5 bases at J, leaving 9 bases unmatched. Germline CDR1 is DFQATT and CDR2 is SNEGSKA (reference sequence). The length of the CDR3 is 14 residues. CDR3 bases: TGCAGTGCTAGCCAACGGGACAGCCTGTATGGCTACACCTTC. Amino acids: CSASQRDSLYGYTF.

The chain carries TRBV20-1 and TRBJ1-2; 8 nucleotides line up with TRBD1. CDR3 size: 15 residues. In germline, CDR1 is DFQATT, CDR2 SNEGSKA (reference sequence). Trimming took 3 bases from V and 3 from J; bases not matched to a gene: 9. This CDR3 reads CSARGRQGYHYGYTF. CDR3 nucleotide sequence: TGCAGTGCTAGGGGGAGACAGGGGTATCACTATGGCTACACCTTC.

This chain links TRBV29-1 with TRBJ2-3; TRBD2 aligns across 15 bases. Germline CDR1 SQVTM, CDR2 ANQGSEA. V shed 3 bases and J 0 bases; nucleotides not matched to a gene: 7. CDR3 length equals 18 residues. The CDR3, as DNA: TGCAGCGTTGACGGGACTAGCGGGAGGATGTGGAGCACAGATACGCAGTATTTT. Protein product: CSVDGTSGRMWSTDTQYF.